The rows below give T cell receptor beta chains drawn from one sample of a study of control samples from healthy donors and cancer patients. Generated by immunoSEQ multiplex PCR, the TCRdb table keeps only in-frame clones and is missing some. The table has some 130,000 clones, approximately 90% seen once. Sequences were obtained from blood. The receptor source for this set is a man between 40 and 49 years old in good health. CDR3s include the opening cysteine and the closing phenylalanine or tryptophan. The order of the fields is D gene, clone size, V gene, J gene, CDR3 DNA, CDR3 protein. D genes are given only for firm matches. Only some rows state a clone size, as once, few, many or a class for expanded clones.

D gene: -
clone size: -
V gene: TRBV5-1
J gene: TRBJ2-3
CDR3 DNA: TGCGCCAGCAGCCAGTCCGGGACTGGGTCCGATACGCAGTATTTT
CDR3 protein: CASSQSGTGSDTQYF

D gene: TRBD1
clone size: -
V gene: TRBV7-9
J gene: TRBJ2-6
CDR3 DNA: TGTGCCAGCAGCTCGACAGGGAGGGCCAACGTCCTGACTTTC
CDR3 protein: CASSSTGRANVLTF

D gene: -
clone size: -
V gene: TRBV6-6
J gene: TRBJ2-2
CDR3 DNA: TGTGCCAGCAGTCCCCCCACGGGGCAGGGACCCAACACCGGGGAGCTGTTTTTT
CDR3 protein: CASSPPTGQGPNTGELFF

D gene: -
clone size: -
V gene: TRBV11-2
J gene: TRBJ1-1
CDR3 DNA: TGTGCCAGCAGCTTAGTACCGGGGTTGAAGGCTTTCTTT
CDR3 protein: CASSLVPGLKAFF

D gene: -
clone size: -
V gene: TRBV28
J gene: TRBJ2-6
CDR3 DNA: TGTGCCAGCAGTTTAACGGGGGCTGGGGCCAACGTCCTGACTTTC
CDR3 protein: CASSLTGAGANVLTF

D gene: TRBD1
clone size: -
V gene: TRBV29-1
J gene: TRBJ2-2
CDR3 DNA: TGCAGCGTTCTTGCGGCAGGGGGCACCACCGGGGAGCTGTTTTTT
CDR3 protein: CSVLAAGGTTGELFF

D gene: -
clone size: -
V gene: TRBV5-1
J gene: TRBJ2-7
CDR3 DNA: TGCGCCAGCCGAGGAGGGGGCGACGAGCAGTACTTC
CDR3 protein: CASRGGGDEQYF

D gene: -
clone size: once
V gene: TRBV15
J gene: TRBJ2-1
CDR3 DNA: TGTGCCACCAGCAGAGAACTGAGTCTCAGGTCCTACAATGAGCAGTTCTTC
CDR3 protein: CATSRELSLRSYNEQFF

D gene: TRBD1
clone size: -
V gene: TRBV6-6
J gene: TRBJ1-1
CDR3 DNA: TGTGCCAGCAGTCTTACAGGGGGCGCGAGGAGGACTGAAGCTTTCTTT
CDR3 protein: CASSLTGGARRTEAFF

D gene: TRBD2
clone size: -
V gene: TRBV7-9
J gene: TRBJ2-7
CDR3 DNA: TGTGCCAGCAGCCCCCTCGGGGGGGTGGTCGCCGAGCAGTACTTC
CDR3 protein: CASSPLGGVVAEQYF

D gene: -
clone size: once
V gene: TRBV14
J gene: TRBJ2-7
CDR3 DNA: TGTGCCAGCAGCCAAGAACAGGACTCCTACGAGCAGTACTTC
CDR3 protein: CASSQEQDSYEQYF

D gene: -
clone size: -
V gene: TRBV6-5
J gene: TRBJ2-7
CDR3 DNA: TGTGCCAGCAGTTACTCGATGTCGGAGCGAACCTACGAGCAGTACTTC
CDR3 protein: CASSYSMSERTYEQYF

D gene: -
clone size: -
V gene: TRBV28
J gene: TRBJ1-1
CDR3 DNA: TGTGCCAGCAGTTTCAGTTCGAACGGGGCTTTCTTT
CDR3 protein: CASSFSSNGAFF

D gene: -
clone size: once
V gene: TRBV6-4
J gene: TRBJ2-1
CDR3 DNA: TGTGCCAGCAGTAGACAGAGCTCCTACAATGAGCAGTTCTTC
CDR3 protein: CASSRQSSYNEQFF

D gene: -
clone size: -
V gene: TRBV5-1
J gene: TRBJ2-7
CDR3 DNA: TGCGCCAGCAGCTTGGCGGGGGGCCGTTACGAGCAGTACTTC
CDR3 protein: CASSLAGGRYEQYF

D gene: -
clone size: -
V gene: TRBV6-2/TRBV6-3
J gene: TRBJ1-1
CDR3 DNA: TGTGCCAGCAGCAGAACAGGGACGTACACTGAAGCTTTCTTT
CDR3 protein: CASSRTGTYTEAFF

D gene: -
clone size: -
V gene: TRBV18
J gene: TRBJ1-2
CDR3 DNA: TGTGCCAGCTCACGTCCTCAGCCTGGGGGAGAGGGCTACACCTTC
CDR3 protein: CASSRPQPGGEGYTF

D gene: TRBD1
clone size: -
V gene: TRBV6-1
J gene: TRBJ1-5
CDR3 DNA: TGTGCCAGCAGTGCGGACAGGGTGGGGAATCAGCCCCAGCATTTT
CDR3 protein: CASSADRVGNQPQHF

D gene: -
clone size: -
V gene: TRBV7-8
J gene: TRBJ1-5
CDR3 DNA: TGTGCCAGCAGCCCCGGGGAACACCTAACGAATCAGCCCCAGCATTTT
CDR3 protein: CASSPGEHLTNQPQHF

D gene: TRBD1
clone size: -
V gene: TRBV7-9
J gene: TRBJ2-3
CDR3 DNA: TGTGCCAGCAGCCGGTCGGGACAGGGAACAGATACGCAGTATTTT
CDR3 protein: CASSRSGQGTDTQYF

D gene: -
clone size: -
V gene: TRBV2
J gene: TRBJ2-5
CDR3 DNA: TGTGCCAGCAGCACCGGGCCCGAGGGGACCCAGTACTTC
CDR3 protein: CASSTGPEGTQYF

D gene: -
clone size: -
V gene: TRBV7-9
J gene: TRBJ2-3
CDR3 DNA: TGTGCCAGCAGCTTGGGGGGCGGGAATACGCAGTATTTT
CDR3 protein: CASSLGGGNTQYF

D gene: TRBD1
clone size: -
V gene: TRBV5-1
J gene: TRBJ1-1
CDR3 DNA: TGCGCCAGCAGCTTGACAGGGGGTCTTAACACTGAAGCTTTCTTT
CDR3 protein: CASSLTGGLNTEAFF

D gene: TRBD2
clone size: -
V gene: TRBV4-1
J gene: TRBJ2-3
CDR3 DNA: TGCGCCAGCAGCCAGCCCGCGGGGGTAGCGGGGGGGCCCATGGATACGCAGTATTTT
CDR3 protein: CASSQPAGVAGGPMDTQYF

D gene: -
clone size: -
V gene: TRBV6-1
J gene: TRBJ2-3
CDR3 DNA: TGTGCCAGCAGTGAAGAAATGGGCACAGATACGCAGTATTTT
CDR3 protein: CASSEEMGTDTQYF

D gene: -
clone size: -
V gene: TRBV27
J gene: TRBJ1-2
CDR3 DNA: TGTGCCACCAGATCTCCGGCAGGCGGCTACACCTTC
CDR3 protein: CATRSPAGGYTF

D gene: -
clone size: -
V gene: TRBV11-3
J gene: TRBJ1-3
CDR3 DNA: TGTGCCAGCAGCTTTGGGGGCTCTGGAAACACCATATATTTT
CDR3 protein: CASSFGGSGNTIYF

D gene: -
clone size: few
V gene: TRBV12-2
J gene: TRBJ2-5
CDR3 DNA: TGTGCAAGTCGTCGGATTAAAACTAGCGGCCAAGAGACCCAGTACTTC
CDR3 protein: CASRRIKTSGQETQYF

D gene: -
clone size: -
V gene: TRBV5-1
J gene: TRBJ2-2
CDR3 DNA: TGCGCCAGCAGCTTAAACACCGGGGAGCTGTTTTTT
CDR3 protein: CASSLNTGELFF

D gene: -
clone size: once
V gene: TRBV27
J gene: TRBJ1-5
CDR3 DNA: TGTGCCAGCAGAGGGAAACTAGGGAGCAATCAGCCCCAGCATTTT
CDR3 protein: CASRGKLGSNQPQHF

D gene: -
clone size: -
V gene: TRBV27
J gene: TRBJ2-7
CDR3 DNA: TGTGCCAGCAGTTCCCAGGGCGGGACGGGACCCAAGTACTTC
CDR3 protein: CASSSQGGTGPKYF

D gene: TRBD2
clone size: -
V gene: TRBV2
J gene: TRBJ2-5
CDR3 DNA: TGTGCCAGCATGACGGGGGGAGGAAAGACCCAGTACTTC
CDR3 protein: CASMTGGGKTQYF

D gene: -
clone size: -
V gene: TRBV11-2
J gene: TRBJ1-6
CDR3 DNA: TGTGCCAGCAGCTTAGTTCAGGGAAATTCACCCCTCCACTTT
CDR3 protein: CASSLVQGNSPLHF

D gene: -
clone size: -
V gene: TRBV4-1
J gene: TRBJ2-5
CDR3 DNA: TGCGCCAGCAGCCATATCAGGATGGAGAAAGAGACCCAGTACTTC
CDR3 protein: CASSHIRMEKETQYF

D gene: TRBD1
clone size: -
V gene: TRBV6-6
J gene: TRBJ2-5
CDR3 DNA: TGTGCCAGCAGTAGGGACAGGGGTATGGAGACCCAGTACTTC
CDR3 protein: CASSRDRGMETQYF

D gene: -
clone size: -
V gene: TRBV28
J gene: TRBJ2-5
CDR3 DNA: TGTGCCAGCAGTCGATTACAGGGAGGGGCAGAGACCCAGTACTTC
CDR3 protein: CASSRLQGGAETQYF

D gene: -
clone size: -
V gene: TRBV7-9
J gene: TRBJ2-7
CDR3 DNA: TGTGCCAGCAGCGGGGGGACGGCTAGTTTGGGCACCCCCTACGAGCAGTACTTC
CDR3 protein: CASSGGTASLGTPYEQYF

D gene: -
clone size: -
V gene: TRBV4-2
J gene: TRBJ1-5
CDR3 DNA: TGTGCCAGCAGCCAAGGTGAGGGGTTTGAGCAGCCCCAGCATTTT
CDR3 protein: CASSQGEGFEQPQHF

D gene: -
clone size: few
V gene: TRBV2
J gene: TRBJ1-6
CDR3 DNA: TGTGCCAGCAGTGCCGACAGCCTACCTAATAATTCACCCCTCCACTTT
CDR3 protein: CASSADSLPNNSPLHF

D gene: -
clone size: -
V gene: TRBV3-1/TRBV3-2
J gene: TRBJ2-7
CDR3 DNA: TGTGCCAGCAGCCAAGATCCCGACAGAAGCTACGAGCAGTACTTC
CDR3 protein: CASSQDPDRSYEQYF

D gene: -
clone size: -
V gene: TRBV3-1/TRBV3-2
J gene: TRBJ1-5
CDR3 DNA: TGTGCCAGCAGCCAGGGGGTAGGGGACAATCAGCCCCAGCATTTT
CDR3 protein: CASSQGVGDNQPQHF

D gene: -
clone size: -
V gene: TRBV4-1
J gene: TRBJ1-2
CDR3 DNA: TGCGCCAGCAGCCAAGATCGGGGGGCGTATGGCTACACCTTC
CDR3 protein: CASSQDRGAYGYTF

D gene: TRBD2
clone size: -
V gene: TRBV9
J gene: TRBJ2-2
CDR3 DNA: TGTGCCAGCAGGATCGGGGCTAGCGGGGGATTTAACACCGGGGAGCTGTTTTTT
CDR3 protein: CASRIGASGGFNTGELFF

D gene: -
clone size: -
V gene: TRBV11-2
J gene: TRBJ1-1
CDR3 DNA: TGTGCCAGCAGCTTACGGGCCGCAATGAACACTGAAGCTTTCTTT
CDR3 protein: CASSLRAAMNTEAFF

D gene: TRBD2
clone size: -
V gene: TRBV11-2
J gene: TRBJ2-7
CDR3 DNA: TGTGCCAGCAGCCTAACTAGCGGGGGCCTTAGCTCCTACGAGCAGTACTTC
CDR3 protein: CASSLTSGGLSSYEQYF

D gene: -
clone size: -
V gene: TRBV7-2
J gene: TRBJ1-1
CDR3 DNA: TGTGCCAGCAGCATCCTTCGACAGCTAGAAGCTTTCTTT
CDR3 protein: CASSILRQLEAFF

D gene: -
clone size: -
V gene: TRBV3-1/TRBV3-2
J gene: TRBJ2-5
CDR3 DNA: TGTGCCAGCAGCTGGGGAAGGCGGGGAGACCAGGGAACCCAGTACTTC
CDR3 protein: CASSWGRRGDQGTQYF

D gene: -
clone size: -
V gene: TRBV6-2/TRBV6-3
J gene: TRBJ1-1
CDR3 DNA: TGTGCCAGCAGTGATCCACAAGCGGGGCGAATGGGGGAAGCTTTCTTT
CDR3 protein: CASSDPQAGRMGEAFF

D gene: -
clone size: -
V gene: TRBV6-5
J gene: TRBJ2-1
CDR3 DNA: TGTGCCAGCAGTTACTCGATCGGGCCTAATGAGCAGTTCTTC
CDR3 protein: CASSYSIGPNEQFF

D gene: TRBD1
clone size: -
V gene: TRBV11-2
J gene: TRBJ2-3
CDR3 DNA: TGTGCCAGCAGCCCTAGTAGGGGCAGGGGGTCAGATACGCAGTATTTT
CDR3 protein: CASSPSRGRGSDTQYF

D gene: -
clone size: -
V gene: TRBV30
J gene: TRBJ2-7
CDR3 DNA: TGTGCCTGCCATAGTGGACGTATATGGTGCGAGCAGTACTTC
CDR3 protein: CACHSGRIWCEQYF